This T cell receptor (beta chain) derives from a study of blood T cell repertoires in COVID-19. Study-level background: The United States, Italy and Spain supplied acute and convalescent COVID-19 samples.

Sequenced by immunoSEQ multiplex PCR; TCRdb stores in-frame clones only, minus some. This table has 70,000 to 100,000 clones, over 75% appearing once. The V end was cut by 3 bases, the J end by 0 bases, with 12 bases between. Germline V gene sequence: CDR1 KGHSH, CDR2 LQKENI. The CDR3 is made up of 16 amino acids. This clone was seen a single time. This TCR was sampled from a woman aged 80 or older with acute or convalescent COVID-19. The sequenced material came from peripheral blood. V usage is TRBV18 and J usage is TRBJ1-3; D might be TRBD1 (6 bases). The chain's CDR3 is CASSPKKGVSGNTIYF. The CDR3 DNA follows: TGTGCCAGCTCACCGAAAAAGGGGGTCTCTGGAAACACCATATATTTT.